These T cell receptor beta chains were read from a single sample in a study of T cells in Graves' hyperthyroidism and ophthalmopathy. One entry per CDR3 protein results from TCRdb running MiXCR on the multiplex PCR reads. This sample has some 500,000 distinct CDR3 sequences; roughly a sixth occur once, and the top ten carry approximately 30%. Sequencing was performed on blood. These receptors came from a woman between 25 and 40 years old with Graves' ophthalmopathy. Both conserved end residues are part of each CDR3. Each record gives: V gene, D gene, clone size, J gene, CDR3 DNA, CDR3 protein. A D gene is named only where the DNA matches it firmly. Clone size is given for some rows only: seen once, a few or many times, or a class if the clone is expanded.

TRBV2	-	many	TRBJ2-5	TGTGCCAGCACGGTACGGAACCCGCAAGAGACCCAGTACTTC	CASTVRNPQETQYF
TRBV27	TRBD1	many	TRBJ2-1	TGTGCCAGCAGTTTACTTTATGGGGGGACAGGGGATGGCGATGAGCAGTTCTTC	CASSLLYGGTGDGDEQFF
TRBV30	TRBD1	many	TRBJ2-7	TGTGCCTGGAACCGCCAATGGACAGGGCATATGTACGAGCAGTACTTC	CAWNRQWTGHMYEQYF
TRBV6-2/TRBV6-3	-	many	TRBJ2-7	TGTGCCAGCAGTCAGACCCGGGACGGAAGCTCCTACGAGCAGTACTTC	CASSQTRDGSSYEQYF
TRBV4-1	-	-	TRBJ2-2	TGCGCCAGCAGCCAAGAGGGGCGGACCGGGGAGCTGTTTTTT	CASSQEGRTGELFF
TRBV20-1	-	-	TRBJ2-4	TGCAGTGCTAGATCCGGTGCTGAAAACATTCAGTACTTC	CSARSGAENIQYF
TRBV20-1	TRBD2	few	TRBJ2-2	TGCAGTGCTCTGGCGGGGGATGTCGCCGGGGAGCTGTTTTTT	CSALAGDVAGELFF
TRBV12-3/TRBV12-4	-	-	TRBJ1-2	TGTGCCAGCAGCTACGGTAGGAGCTATGGCTACACCTTC	CASSYGRSYGYTF
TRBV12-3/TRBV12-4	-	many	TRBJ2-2	TGTGCCAGCAGCCGACTTGGGCCCACGAACACCGGGGAGCTGTTTTTT	CASSRLGPTNTGELFF
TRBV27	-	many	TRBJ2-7	TGTGCCAGCAGCCTCGCCAGGATCCACGAGCAGTACTTC	CASSLARIHEQYF
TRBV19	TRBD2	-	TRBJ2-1	TGTGCCAGTAGTATAGGGACTAGCGGGAGTTTGGGAAATGAGCAGTTCTTC	CASSIGTSGSLGNEQFF
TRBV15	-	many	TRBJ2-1	TGTGCCACCAGCAGAGACAGGGGAAGCTCCTACAATGAGCAGTTCTTC	CATSRDRGSSYNEQFF
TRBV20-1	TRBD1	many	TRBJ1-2	TGCAGTGCTAGAGATCCAGGGGGGAACTATGGCTACACCTTC	CSARDPGGNYGYTF
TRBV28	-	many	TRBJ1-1	TGTGCCAGCAGCCCCCATTTAGTCCTGAACACTGAAGCTTTCTTT	CASSPHLVLNTEAFF
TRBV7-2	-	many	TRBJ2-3	TGTGCCAGCAGCCCTTCCGGCAAACGGGGGCAACCGGGGGATACGCAGTATTTT	CASSPSGKRGQPGDTQYF
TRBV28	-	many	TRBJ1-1	TGTGCCAGCAGATACTCTTTAGGGGATTATTCGAACACTGAAGCTTTCTTT	CASRYSLGDYSNTEAFF
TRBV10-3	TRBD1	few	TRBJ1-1	TGTGCCATCAGTGGGGACAGGGGCCCGAGCACTGAAGCTTTCTTT	CAISGDRGPSTEAFF
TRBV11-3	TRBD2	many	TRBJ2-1	TGTGCCAGCAGCTTAGATTTCAGCGGGGATTACAATGAGCAGTTCTTC	CASSLDFSGDYNEQFF
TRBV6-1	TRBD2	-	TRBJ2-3	TGTGCCAGCAGTTTCGGGCTAGCGGGCACCATCACAGATACGCAGTATTTT	CASSFGLAGTITDTQYF
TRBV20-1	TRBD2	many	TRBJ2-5	TGCAGTGCTAGAGTTAGCGGGACCCAGGAGACCCAGTACTTC	CSARVSGTQETQYF
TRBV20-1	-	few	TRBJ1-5	TGCAGTGCTCCCGGGGCCATCTGGGGCAATCAGCCCCAGCATTTT	CSAPGAIWGNQPQHF
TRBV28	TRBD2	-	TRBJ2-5	TGTGCCAGCAGGCTAATGGAGACTAGCGGAGAAGAGACCCAGTACTTC	CASRLMETSGEETQYF
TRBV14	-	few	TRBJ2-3	TGTGCCAGCAGTCCTTGGGTACAGGCCGGGGATACGCAGTATTTT	CASSPWVQAGDTQYF
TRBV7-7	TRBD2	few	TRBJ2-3	TGTGCCAGCAGTTCCGGACTAGGAAGCACAGATACGCAGTATTTT	CASSSGLGSTDTQYF
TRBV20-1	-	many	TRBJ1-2	TGCAGTGCCCAGGTTCCCCCTTTTGGAGGCTACACCTTC	CSAQVPPFGGYTF
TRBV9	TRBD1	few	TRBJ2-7	TGTGCCAGCAGCGCCCGTAGAGTGGGACAGGGTGTTTACGAGCAGTACTTC	CASSARRVGQGVYEQYF
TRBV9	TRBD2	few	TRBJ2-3	TGTGCCAGCAGCATGGGGGGGACCAGGCCTGGTACAGATACGCAGTATTTT	CASSMGGTRPGTDTQYF
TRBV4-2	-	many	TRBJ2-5	TGTGCCAGCAGCCAACGATCACACCTCAGGGGGGAGGGAGGAGAGACCCAGTACTTC	CASSQRSHLRGEGGETQYF
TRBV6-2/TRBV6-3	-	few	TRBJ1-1	TGTGCCAGCAGCCCCCCCCCATCCTACACTGAAGCTTTCTTT	CASSPPPSYTEAFF
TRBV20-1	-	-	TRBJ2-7	TGCAGTGCTAGAGATGTGCAGTCCTCCTACGAGCAGTACTTC	CSARDVQSSYEQYF
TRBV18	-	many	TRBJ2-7	TGTGCCAGCTCAGACCGAGACAGGCCGTCCTACGAGCAGTACTTC	CASSDRDRPSYEQYF
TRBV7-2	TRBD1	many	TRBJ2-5	TGTGCCAGCAGCCCCGACAGGGTTAGGGAGACCCAGTACTTC	CASSPDRVRETQYF
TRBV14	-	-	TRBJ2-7	TGTGCCAGCAACTGGGGAAGGGCCTACGAGCAGTACTTC	CASNWGRAYEQYF
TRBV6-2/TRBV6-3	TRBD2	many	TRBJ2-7	TGTGCCAGCAGTTCCCCTAGCGGGAGCTCCTACGAGCAGTACTTC	CASSSPSGSSYEQYF
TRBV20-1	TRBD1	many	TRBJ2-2	TGCAGTGCTCCAAGACAGGGTGGGAACACCGGGGAGCTGTTTTTT	CSAPRQGGNTGELFF
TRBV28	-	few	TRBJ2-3	TGTGCCAGCACACAAGCAGGGGCAAGGGGGGATACGCAGTATTTT	CASTQAGARGDTQYF
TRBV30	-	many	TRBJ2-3	TGTGCCTGGAGTACCTCAGATACGCAGTATTTT	CAWSTSDTQYF
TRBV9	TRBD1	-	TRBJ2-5	TGTGCCAGCAGCGATGGGACAGGGGTATACGGGACCCAGTACTTC	CASSDGTGVYGTQYF
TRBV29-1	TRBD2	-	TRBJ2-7	TGCACCCTGACTTCCAGCGGGAAGAAAGACGAGCAGTACTTC	CTLTSSGKKDEQYF
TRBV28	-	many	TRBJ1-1	TGTGCCAGCCTTGACATTAACACTGAAGCTTTCTTT	CASLDINTEAFF
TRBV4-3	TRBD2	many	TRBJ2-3	TGCGCCAGCAGCCAAGAGGTCGGGAGGGCGGAAGATACGCAGTATTTT	CASSQEVGRAEDTQYF
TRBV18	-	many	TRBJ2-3	TGTGCCAGCTCCACCGGGACCTTGTCGGATACGCAGTATTTT	CASSTGTLSDTQYF
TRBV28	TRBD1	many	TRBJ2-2	TGTGCCAGCAGTTTATGGGGGACAGGGAAGGTCGGGGAGCTGTTTTTT	CASSLWGTGKVGELFF
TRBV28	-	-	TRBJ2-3	TGTGCCTCGTGGAGGGACGGTCTTATGGCAGATACGCAGTATTTT	CASWRDGLMADTQYF